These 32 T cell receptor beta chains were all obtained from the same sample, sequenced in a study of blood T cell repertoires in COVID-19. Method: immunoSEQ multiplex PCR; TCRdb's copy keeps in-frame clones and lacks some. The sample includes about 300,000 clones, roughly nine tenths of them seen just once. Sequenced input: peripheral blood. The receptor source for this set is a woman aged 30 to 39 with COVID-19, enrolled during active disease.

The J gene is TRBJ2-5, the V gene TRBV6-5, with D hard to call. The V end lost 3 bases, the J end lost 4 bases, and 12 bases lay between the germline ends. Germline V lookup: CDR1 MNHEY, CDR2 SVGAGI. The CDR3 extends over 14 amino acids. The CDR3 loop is CASSYELFGETQYF. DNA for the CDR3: TGTGCCAGCAGTTATGAGCTGTTCGGAGAGACCCAGTACTTC.

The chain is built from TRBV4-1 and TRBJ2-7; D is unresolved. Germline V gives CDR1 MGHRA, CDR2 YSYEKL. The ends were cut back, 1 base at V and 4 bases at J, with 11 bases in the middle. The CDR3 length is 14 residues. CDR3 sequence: CASSQGSGGYEQYF. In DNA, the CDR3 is TGCGCCAGCAGCCAAGGTTCGGGTGGATACGAGCAGTACTTC.

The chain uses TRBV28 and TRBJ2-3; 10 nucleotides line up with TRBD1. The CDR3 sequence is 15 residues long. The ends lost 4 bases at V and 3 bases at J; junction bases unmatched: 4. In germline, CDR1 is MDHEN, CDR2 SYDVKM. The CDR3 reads CASSSPGQGTDTQYF. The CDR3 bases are TGTGCCAGCAGTTCCCCGGGACAGGGGACAGATACGCAGTATTTT.

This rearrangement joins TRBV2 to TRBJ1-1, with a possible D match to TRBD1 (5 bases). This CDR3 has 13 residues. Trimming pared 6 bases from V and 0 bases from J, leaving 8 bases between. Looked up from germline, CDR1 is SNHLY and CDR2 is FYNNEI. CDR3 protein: CASSVTVNTEAFF. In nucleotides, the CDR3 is TGTGCCAGCAGCGTGACAGTGAACACTGAAGCTTTCTTT. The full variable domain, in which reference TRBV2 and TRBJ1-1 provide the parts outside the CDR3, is EPEVTQTPSHQVTQMGQEVILRCVPISNHLYFYWYRQILGQKVEFLVSFYNNEISEKSEIFDDQFSVERPDGSNFTLKIRSTKLEDSAMYFCASSVTVNTEAFFGQGTRLTVV.

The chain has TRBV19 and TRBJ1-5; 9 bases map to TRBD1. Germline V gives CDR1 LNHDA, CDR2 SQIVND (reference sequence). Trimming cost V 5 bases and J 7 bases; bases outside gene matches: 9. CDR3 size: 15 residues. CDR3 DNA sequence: TGTGCCAGTAGTCGAACACAGGGGGCAGAACAGCCCCAGCATTTT. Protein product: CASSRTQGAEQPQHF.

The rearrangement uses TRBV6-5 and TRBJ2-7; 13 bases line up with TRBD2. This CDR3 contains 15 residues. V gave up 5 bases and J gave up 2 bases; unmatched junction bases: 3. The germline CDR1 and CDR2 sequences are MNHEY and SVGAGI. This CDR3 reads CASSLLAGGTYEQYF. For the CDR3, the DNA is TGTGCCAGCAGTCTACTAGCGGGAGGGACCTACGAGCAGTACTTC.

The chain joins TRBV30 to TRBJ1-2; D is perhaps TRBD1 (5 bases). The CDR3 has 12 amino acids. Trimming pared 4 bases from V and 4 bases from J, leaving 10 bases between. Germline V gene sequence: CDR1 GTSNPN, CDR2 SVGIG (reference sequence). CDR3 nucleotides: TGTGCCTGGACCGGGGGGGTCTATGGCTACACCTTC. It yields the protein CAWTGGVYGYTF.

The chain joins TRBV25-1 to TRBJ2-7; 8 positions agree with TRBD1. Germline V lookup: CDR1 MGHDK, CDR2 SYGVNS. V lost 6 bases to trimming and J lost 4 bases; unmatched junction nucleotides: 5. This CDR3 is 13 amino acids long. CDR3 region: CASSGQGTYEQYF. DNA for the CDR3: TGTGCCAGCAGCGGACAGGGAACATACGAGCAGTACTTC.

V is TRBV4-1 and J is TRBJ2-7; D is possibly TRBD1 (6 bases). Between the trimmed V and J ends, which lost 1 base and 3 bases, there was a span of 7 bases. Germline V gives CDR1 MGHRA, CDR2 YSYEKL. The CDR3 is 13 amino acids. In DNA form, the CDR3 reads TGCGCCAGCAGCCAAGGGACAGTCTACGAGCAGTACTTC. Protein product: CASSQGTVYEQYF.

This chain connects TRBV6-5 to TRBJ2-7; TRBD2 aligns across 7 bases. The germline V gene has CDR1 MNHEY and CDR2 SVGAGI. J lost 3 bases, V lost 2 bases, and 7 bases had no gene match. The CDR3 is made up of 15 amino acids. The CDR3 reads CASSYANGGSYEQYF. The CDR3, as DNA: TGTGCCAGCAGTTACGCCAATGGCGGGAGCTACGAGCAGTACTTC.

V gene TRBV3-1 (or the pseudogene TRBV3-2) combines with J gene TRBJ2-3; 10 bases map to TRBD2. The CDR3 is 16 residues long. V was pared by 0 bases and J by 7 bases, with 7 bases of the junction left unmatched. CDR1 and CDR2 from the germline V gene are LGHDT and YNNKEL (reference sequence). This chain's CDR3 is CASSQDSASGRYTQYF. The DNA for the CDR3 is TGTGCCAGCAGCCAAGATTCGGCTAGCGGGAGATATACGCAGTATTTT.

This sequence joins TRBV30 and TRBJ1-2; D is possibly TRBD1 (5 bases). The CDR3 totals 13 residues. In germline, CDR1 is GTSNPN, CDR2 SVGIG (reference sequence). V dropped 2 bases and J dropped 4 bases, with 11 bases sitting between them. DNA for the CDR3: TGTGCCTGGAGTAATCAGGGTCCCTATGGCTACACCTTC. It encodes CAWSNQGPYGYTF.

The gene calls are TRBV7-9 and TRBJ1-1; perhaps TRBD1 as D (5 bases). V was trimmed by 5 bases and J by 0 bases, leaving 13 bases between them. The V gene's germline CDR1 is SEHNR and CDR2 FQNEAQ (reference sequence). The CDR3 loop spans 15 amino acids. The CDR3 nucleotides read TGTGCCAGCAGCCCCGGATTGACAGTGAACACTGAAGCTTTCTTT. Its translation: CASSPGLTVNTEAFF.

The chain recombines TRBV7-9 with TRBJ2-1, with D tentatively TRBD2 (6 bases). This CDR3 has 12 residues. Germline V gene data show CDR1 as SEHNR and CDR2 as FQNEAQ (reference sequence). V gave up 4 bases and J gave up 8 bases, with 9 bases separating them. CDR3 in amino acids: CASSSQRDEQFF. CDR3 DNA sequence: TGTGCCAGCAGCTCCCAGCGGGATGAGCAGTTCTTC. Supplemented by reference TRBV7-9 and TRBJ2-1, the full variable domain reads DTGVSQNPRHKITKRGQNVTFRCDPISEHNRLYWYRQTLGQGPEFLTYFQNEAQLEKSRLLSDRFSAERPKGSFSTLEIQRTEQGDSAMYLCASSSQRDEQFFGPGTRLTVL.

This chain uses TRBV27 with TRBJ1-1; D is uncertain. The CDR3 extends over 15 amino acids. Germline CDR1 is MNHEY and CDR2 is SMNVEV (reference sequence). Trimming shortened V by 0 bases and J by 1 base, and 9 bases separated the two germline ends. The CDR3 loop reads CASSLSSAGNTEAFF. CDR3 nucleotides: TGTGCCAGCAGTTTATCGTCGGCGGGGAACACTGAAGCTTTCTTT.

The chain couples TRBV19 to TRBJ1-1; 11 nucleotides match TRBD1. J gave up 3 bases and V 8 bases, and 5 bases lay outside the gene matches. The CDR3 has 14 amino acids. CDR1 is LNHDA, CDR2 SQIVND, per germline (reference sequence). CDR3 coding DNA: TGTGCCAGTTGGACAGGGGGCATCGACACTGAAGCTTTCTTT. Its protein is CASWTGGIDTEAFF.

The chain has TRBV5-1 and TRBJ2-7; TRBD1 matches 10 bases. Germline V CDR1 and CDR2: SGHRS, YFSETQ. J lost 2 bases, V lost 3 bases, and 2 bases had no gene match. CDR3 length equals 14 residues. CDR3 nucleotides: TGCGCCAGCAGCTGGACAGGGGGGGCCTACGAGCAGTACTTC. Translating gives CASSWTGGAYEQYF.

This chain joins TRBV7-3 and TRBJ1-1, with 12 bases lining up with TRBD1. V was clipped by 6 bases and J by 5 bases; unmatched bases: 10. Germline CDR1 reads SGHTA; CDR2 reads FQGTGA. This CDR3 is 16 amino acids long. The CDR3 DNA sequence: TGTGCCAGCAGTCCCGGGACAGGGGGCGCGGGGACTGAAGCTTTCTTT. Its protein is CASSPGTGGAGTEAFF.

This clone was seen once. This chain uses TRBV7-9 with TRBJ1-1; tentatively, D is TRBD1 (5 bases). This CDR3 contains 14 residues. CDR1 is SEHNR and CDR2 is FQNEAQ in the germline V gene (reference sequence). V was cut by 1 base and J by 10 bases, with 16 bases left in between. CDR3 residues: CASSLESGLDRAFF. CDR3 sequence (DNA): TGTGCCAGCAGCTTAGAGTCAGGGCTTGACCGAGCTTTCTTT. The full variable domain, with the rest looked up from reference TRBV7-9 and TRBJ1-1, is DTGVSQNPRHKITKRGQNVTFRCDPISEHNRLYWYRQTLGQGPEFLTYFQNEAQLEKSRLLSDRFSAERPKGSFSTLEIQRTEQGDSAMYLCASSLESGLDRAFFGQGTRLTVV.

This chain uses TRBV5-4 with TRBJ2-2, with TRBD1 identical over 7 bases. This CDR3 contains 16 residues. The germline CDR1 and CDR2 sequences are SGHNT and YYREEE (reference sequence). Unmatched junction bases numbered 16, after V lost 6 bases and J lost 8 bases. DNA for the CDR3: TGTGCCAGCACCATTTTTTTTGGGACAGTATCGGGGGAGCTGTTTTTT. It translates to CASTIFFGTVSGELFF.

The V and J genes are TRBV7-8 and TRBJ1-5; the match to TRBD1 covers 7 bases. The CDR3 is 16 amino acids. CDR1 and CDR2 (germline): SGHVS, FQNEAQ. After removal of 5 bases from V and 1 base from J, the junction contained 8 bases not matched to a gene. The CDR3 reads CASSPLRGRSNQPQHF. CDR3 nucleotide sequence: TGTGCCAGCAGCCCCCTCAGGGGGAGAAGCAATCAGCCCCAGCATTTT. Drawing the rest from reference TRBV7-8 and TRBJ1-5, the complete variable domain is GAGVSQSPRYKVAKRGQDVALRCDPISGHVSLFWYQQALGQGPEFLTYFQNEAQLDKSGLPSDRFFAERPEGSVSTLKIQRTQQEDSAVYLCASSPLRGRSNQPQHFGDGTRLSIL.

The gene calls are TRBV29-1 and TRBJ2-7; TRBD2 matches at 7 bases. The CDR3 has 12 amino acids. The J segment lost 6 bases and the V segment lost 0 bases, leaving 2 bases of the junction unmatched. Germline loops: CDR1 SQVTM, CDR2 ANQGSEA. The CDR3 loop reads CSVEEGGVEQYF. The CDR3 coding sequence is TGCAGCGTTGAAGAGGGGGGGGTCGAGCAGTACTTC.

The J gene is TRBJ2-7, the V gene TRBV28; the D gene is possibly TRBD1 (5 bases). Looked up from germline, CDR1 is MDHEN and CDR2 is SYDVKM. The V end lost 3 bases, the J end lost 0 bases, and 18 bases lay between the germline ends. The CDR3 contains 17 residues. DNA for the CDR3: TGTGCCAGCAGTTTCATTTTTTCACACAGGAGCTCCTACGAGCAGTACTTC. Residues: CASSFIFSHRSSYEQYF.

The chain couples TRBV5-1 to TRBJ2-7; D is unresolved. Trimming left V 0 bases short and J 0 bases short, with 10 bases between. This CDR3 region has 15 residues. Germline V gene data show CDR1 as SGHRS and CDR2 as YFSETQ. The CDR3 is CASSLGSASSYEQYF. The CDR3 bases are TGCGCCAGCAGCTTGGGGTCAGCGAGCTCCTACGAGCAGTACTTC.

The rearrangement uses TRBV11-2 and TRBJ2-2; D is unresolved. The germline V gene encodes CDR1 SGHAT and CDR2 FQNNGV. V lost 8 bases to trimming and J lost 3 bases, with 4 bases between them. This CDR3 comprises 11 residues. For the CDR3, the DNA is TGTGCCAGCGGCCACACCGGGGAGCTGTTTTTT. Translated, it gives CASGHTGELFF.

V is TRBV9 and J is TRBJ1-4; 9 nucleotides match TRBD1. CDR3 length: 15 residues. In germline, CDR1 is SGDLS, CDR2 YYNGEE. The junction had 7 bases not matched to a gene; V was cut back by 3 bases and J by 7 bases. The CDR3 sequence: CASSDDRGSGEKLFF. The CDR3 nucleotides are TGTGCCAGCAGCGATGACAGGGGGAGCGGTGAAAAACTGTTTTTT.

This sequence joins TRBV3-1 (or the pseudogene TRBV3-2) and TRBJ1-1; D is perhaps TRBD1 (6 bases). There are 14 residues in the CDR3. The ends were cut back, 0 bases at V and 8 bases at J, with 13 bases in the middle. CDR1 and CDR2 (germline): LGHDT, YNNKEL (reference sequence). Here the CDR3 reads CASSQDSTGTEAFF. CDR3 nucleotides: TGTGCCAGCAGCCAAGATTCTACAGGGACAGAAGCTTTCTTT.

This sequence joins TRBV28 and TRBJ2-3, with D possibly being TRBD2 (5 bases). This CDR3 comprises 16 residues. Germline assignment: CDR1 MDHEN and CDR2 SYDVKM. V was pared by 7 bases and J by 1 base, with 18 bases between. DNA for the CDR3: TGTGCCAGCAACCCCCCGGGTCAGCGGCGCACAGATACGCAGTATTTT. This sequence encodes CASNPPGQRRTDTQYF. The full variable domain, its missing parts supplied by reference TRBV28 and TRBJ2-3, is DVKVTQSSRYLVKRTGEKVFLECVQDMDHENMFWYRQDPGLGLRLIYFSYDVKMKEKGDIPEGYSVSREKKERFSLILESASTNQTSMYLCASNPPGQRRTDTQYFGPGTRLTVL.

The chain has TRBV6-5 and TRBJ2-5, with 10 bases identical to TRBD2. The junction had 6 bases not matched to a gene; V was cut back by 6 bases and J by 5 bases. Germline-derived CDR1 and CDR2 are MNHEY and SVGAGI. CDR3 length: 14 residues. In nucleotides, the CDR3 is TGTGCCAGCAGATCCGGGACTAGCGTTGAGACCCAGTACTTC. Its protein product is CASRSGTSVETQYF.

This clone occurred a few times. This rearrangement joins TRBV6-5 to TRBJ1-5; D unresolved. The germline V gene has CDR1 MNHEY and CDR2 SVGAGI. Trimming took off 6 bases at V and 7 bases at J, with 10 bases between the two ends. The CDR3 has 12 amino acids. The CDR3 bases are TGTGCCAGCAGGCAGTCCCTCCAGCCCCAGCATTTT. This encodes CASRQSLQPQHF.

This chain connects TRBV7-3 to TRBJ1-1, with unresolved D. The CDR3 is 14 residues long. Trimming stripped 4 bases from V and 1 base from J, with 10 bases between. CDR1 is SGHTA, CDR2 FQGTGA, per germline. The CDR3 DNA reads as TGTGCCAGCAGCTCATCGCCAGGGAACACTGAAGCTTTCTTT. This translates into CASSSSPGNTEAFF.

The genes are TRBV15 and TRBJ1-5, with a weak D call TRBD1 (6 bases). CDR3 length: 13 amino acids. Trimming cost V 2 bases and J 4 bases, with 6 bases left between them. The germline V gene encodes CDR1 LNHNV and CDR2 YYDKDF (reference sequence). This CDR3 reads CATSRQGNQPQHF. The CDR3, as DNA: TGTGCCACCAGCAGACAGGGGAATCAGCCCCAGCATTTT.